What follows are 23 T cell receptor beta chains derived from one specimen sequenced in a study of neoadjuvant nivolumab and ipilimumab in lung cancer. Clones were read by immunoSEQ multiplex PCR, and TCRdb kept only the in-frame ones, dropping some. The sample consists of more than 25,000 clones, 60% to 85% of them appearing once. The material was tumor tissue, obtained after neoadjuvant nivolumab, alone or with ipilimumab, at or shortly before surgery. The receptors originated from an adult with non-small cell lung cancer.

CDR3 sequence (DNA): TGCGCCGGGTTGCGGACACGGTCCTACGAGCAGTACTTC. Translating it yields CAGLRTRSYEQYF. The J gene is TRBJ2-7, the V gene TRBV23-1; a possible D gene is TRBD1 (5 bases). TRBV23-1 is sorted into the ORF group, with uncertain function. The V end was cut by 11 bases, the J end by 1 base, with 15 bases between. This CDR3 is built from 13 residues.

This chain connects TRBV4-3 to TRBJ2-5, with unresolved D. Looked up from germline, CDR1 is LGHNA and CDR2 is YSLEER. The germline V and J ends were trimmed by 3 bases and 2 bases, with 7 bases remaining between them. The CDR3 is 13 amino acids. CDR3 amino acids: CASSQKRQETQYF. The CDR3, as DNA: TGCGCCAGCAGCCAGAAACGTCAAGAGACCCAGTACTTC.

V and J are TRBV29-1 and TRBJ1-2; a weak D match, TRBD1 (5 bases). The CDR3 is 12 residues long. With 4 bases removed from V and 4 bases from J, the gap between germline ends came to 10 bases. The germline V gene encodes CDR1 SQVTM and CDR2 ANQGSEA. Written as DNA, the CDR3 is TGCAGCGTTGCCCGGGGGGGCTATGGCTACACCTTC. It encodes CSVARGGYGYTF.

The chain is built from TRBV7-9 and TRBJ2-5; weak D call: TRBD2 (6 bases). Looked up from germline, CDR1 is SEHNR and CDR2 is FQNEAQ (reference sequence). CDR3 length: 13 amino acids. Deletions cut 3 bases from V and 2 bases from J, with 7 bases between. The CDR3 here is CASSFGGQETQYF. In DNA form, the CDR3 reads TGTGCCAGCAGCTTCGGGGGACAAGAGACCCAGTACTTC.

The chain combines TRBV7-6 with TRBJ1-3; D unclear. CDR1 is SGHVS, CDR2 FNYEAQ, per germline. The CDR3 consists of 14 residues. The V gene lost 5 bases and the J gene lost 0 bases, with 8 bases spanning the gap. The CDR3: CASSTGISGNTIYF. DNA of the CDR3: TGTGCCAGCAGCACCGGGATCTCTGGAAACACCATATATTTT. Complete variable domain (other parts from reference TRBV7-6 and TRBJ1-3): GAGVSQSPRYKVTKRGQDVALRCDPISGHVSLYWYRQALGQGPEFLTYFNYEAQQDKSGLPNDRFSAERPEGSISTLTIQRTEQRDSAMYRCASSTGISGNTIYFGEGSWLTVV.

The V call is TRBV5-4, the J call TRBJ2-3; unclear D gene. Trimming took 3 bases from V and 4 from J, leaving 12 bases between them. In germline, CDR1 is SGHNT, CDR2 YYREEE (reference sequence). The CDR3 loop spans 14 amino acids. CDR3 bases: TGTGCCAGCAGCTCAAAGGAGCTTTCAGATACGCAGTATTTT. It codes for CASSSKELSDTQYF.

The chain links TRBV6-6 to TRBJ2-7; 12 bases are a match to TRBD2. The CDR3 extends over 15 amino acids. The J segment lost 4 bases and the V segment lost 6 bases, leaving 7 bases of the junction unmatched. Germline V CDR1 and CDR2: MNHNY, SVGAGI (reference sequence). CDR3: CASRTRLAGVYEQYF. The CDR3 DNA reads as TGTGCCAGCAGAACTCGACTAGCGGGAGTTTACGAGCAGTACTTC.

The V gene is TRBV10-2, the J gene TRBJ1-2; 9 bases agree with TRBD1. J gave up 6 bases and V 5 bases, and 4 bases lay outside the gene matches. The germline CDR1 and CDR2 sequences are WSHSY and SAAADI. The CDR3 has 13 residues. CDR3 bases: TGCGCCAGCAGTTTTACAGGGGGCCATGGCTACACCTTC. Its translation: CASSFTGGHGYTF.

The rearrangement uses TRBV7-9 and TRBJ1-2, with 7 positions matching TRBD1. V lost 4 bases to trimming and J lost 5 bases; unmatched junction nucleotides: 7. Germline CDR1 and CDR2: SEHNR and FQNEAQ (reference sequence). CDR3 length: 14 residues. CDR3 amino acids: CASSSPRDRYGYTF. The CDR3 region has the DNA TGTGCCAGCAGCTCCCCCCGGGACAGATATGGCTACACCTTC.

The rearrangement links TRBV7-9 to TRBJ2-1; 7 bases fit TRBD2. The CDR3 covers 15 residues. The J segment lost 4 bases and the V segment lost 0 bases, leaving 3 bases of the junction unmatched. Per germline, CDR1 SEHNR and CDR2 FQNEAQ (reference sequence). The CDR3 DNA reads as TGTGCCAGCAGCTTAGCGGGGGGGGTTTACAATGAGCAGTTCTTC. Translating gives CASSLAGGVYNEQFF. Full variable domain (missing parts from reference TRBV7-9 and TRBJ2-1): DTGVSQNPRHKITKRGQNVTFRCDPISEHNRLYWYRQTLGQGPEFLTYFQNEAQLEKSRLLSDRFSAERPKGSFSTLEIQRTEQGDSAMYLCASSLAGGVYNEQFFGPGTRLTVL.

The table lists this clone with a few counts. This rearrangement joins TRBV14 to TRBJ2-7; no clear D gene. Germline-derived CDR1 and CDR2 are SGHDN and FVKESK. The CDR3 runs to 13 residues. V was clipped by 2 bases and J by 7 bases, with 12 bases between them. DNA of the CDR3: TGTGCCAGCAGCCAATTCCAGGCCGGGGAGCAGTACTTC. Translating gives CASSQFQAGEQYF. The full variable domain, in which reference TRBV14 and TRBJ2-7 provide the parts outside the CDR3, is EAGVTQFPSHSVIEKGQTVTLRCDPISGHDNLYWYRRVMGKEIKFLLHFVKESKQDESGMPNNRFLAERTGGTYSTLKVQPAELEDSGVYFCASSQFQAGEQYFGPGTRLTVT.

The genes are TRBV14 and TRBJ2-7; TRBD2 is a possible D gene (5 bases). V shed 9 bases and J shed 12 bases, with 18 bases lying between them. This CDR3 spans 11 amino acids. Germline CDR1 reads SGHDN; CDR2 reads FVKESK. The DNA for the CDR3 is TGTGCCAGGAAGAGACGGACTCGTGGGTACTTC. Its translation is CARKRRTRGYF.

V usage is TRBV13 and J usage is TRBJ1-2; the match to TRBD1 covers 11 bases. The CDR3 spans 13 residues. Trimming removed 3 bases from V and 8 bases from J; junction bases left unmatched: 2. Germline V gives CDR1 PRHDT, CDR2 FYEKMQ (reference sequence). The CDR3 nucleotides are TGTGCCAGCAGCTTGGGACAGGGGGACGGCTACACCTTC. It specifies CASSLGQGDGYTF.

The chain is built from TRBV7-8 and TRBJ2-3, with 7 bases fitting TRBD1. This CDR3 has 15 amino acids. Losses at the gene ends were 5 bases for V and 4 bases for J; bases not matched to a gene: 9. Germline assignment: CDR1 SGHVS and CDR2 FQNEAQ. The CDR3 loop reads CASSRRQGSADTQYF. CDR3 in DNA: TGTGCCAGCAGCCGCAGACAGGGAAGCGCAGATACGCAGTATTTT.

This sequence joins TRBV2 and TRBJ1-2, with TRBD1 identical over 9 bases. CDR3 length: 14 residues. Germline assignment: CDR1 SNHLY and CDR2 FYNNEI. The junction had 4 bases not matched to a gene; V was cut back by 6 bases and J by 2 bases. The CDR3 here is CASRGTGRNYGYTF. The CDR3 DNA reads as TGTGCCAGCAGGGGGACAGGGAGGAACTATGGCTACACCTTC.

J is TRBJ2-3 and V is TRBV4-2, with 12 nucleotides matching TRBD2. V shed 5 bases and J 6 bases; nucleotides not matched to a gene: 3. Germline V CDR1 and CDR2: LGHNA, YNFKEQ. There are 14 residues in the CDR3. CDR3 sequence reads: CASSSLAGGDTQYF. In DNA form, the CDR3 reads TGTGCCAGCAGCTCCCTAGCGGGGGGGGATACGCAGTATTTT.

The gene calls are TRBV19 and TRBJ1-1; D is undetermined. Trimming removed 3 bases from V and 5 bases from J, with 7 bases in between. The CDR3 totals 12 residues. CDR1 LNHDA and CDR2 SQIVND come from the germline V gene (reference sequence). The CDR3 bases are TGTGCCAGTAGTATCTTCGGTACTGAAGCTTTCTTT. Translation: CASSIFGTEAFF.

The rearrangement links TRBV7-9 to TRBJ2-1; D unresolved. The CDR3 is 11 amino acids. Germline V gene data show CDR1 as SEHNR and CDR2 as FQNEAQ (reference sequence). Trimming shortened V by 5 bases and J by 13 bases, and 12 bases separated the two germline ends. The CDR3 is CASSTLESQFF. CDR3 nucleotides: TGTGCCAGCAGCACACTGGAATCACAGTTCTTC.

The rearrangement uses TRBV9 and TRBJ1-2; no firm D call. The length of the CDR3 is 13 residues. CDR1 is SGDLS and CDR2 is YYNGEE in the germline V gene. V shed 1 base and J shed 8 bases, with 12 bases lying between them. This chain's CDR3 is CASSVMVMGGYTF. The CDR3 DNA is TGTGCCAGCAGCGTAATGGTAATGGGCGGCTACACCTTC.

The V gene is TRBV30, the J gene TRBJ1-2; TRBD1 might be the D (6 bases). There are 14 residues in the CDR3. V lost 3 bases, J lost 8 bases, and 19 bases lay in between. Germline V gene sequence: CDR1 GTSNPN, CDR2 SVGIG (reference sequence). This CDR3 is CAWRIQGVGDGYTF. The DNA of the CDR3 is TGTGCCTGGAGGATACAGGGAGTAGGCGACGGCTACACCTTC.

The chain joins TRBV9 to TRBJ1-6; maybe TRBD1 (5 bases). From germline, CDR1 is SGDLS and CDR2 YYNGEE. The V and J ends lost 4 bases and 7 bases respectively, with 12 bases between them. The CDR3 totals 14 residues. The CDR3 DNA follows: TGTGCCAGCAGCACCGGGACGGGGAATTCACCCCTCCACTTT. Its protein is CASSTGTGNSPLHF.

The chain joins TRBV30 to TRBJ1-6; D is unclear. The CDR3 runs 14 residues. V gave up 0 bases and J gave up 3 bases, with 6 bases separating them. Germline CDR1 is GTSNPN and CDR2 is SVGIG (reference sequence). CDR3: CAWSVMVYNSPLHF. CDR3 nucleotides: TGTGCCTGGAGTGTAATGGTCTATAATTCACCCCTCCACTTT.

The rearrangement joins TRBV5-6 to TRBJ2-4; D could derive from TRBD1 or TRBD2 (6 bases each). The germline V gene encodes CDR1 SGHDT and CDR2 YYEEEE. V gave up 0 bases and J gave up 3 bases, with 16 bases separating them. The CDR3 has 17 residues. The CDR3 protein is CASSLVVAQGGKNIQYF. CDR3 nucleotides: TGTGCCAGCAGCTTGGTGGTGGCACAGGGAGGCAAAAACATTCAGTACTTC.